The rows below give T cell receptor beta chains drawn from one sample of a study of T cell changes during pregnancy in multiple sclerosis. TCRdb's copy holds only in-frame clones and misses some; the assay was immunoSEQ multiplex PCR. This sample carries about 28,000 clones, 85% to 90% of them seen once, and the ten largest clones take approximately 3.8%. The sample consisted of CD4+ T cells from peripheral blood mononuclear cells, taken in the first trimester of pregnancy. Receptors were obtained from a female donor in good health, enrolled as a control in a pregnancy study. The CDR3 runs from the conserved cysteine through the conserved F or W. Fields, in order: D gene, V gene, clone size, J gene, CDR3 protein, CDR3 DNA. D genes are given only for firm matches. Some rows have no size entry. The others give once, few or many, or a class for an expanded clone.

>TRBD2|TRBV29-1|-|TRBJ2-7
CSVDFWTSGTYEQYF
TGCAGCGTTGATTTTTGGACTAGCGGGACCTACGAGCAGTACTTC
>-|TRBV6-1|-|TRBJ1-1
CASSADRNTEAFF
TGTGCCAGCAGTGCGGACAGGAACACTGAAGCTTTCTTT
>-|TRBV30|once|TRBJ1-4
CAWTTGFTNEKLFF
TGTGCCTGGACAACAGGGTTCACTAATGAAAAACTGTTTTTT
>TRBD1|TRBV27|-|TRBJ2-7
CASSIGTDPTYEQYF
TGTGCCAGCAGTATCGGGACAGACCCCACCTACGAGCAGTACTTC
>-|TRBV15|-|TRBJ2-5
CATSRNGLRETQYF
TGTGCCACCAGCAGAAATGGACTGCGCGAGACCCAGTACTTC
>-|TRBV21-1|-|TRBJ2-2
CASSKSRKDTDTGELFF
TGTGCCAGCAGCAAAAGTAGAAAGGACACCGACACCGGGGAGCTGTTTTTT
>-|TRBV7-2|-|TRBJ2-7
CASSLGQVAEQYF
TGTGCCAGCAGCTTAGGACAGGTTGCCGAGCAGTACTTC
>TRBD1|TRBV14|-|TRBJ1-6
CASSLDRSGSPLHF
TGTGCCAGCAGCCTGGACAGGAGTGGCTCACCCCTCCACTTT
>-|TRBV11-2|-|TRBJ1-3
CASSHDRRVSNTIYF
TGTGCCAGCAGTCACGACAGAAGGGTTAGCAACACCATATATTTT
>-|TRBV7-2|-|TRBJ2-1
CASSPSRGNEQFF
TGTGCCAGCAGCCCCAGCAGGGGTAATGAGCAGTTCTTC
>-|TRBV21-1|-|TRBJ2-5
CASSKERAGEGRKTQYF
TGTGCCAGCAGCAAAGAGCGGGCCGGGGAAGGGAGGAAGACCCAGTACTTC
>TRBD1|TRBV7-8|once|TRBJ1-2
CASSPSGQGGYGYTF
TGTGCCAGCAGCCCCTCAGGACAGGGGGGGTATGGCTACACCTTC
>-|TRBV5-1|-|TRBJ1-1
CASSEALNTEAFF
TGCGCCAGCAGCGAGGCCTTGAACACTGAAGCTTTCTTT
>-|TRBV5-1|-|TRBJ1-2
CASATGISRDYGYTF
TGCGCCAGCGCCACGGGGATCTCTCGCGACTATGGCTACACCTTC
>TRBD2|TRBV9|-|TRBJ2-7
CASSPLRGSGRYEQYF
TGTGCCAGCAGCCCTCTTAGAGGCAGCGGGAGATACGAGCAGTACTTC
>TRBD2|TRBV18|-|TRBJ2-7
CASSPGGGSSYEQYF
TGTGCCAGCTCACCCGGGGGGGGCAGTTCCTACGAGCAGTACTTC
>TRBD1|TRBV7-2|-|TRBJ1-6
CASSWPGQGTNSPLHF
TGTGCCAGCAGCTGGCCCGGACAGGGGACAAATTCACCCCTCCACTTT
>-|TRBV18|-|TRBJ2-2
CASSPLPAGTGELFF
TGTGCCAGCTCACCTTTACCAGCGGGCACCGGGGAGCTGTTTTTT
>TRBD1|TRBV27|-|TRBJ2-7
CASRRGPGGSYEQYF
TGTGCCAGCAGAAGGGGCCCAGGGGGCTCCTACGAGCAGTACTTC
>TRBD2|TRBV7-3|-|TRBJ2-3
CASSLSRTSGSFTDTQYF
TGTGCCAGCAGCTTAAGTCGGACTAGCGGGAGTTTCACAGATACGCAGTATTTT
>-|TRBV9|-|TRBJ2-7
CASSAEGRSYEQYF
TGTGCCAGCAGCGCGGAGGGGCGCTCCTACGAGCAGTACTTC
>TRBD2|TRBV10-3|-|TRBJ2-3
CAISLAGGGTDTQYF
TGTGCCATCAGCCTAGCGGGGGGGGGCACAGATACGCAGTATTTT
>-|TRBV18|-|TRBJ1-6
CASSPAEGSAGSPLHF
TGTGCCAGCTCACCAGCCGAAGGGTCCGCGGGATCACCCCTCCACTTT
>TRBD1|TRBV7-8|-|TRBJ1-5
CASSPRGGTGGSPQHF
TGTGCCAGCAGCCCTAGGGGGGGGACAGGGGGATCGCCCCAGCATTTT
>TRBD2|TRBV4-1|-|TRBJ2-1
CASSHPGLAGSYEQFF
TGCGCCAGCAGCCACCCGGGACTAGCGGGATCCTATGAGCAGTTCTTC
>TRBD2|TRBV12-5|-|TRBJ2-5
CASGPGLAETQYF
TGTGCTAGTGGTCCGGGACTAGCTGAGACCCAGTACTTC
>-|TRBV5-1|-|TRBJ1-5
CASSLIGDQPQHF
TGCGCCAGCAGCTTGATAGGGGATCAGCCCCAGCATTTT
>-|TRBV6-4|-|TRBJ2-1
CASSDGSHNEQFF
TGTGCCAGCAGTGACGGGAGTCACAATGAGCAGTTCTTC
>-|TRBV19|-|TRBJ2-7
CASSIASAGEQYF
TGTGCCAGTAGTATCGCCTCGGCGGGAGAGCAGTACTTC
>-|TRBV11-2|-|TRBJ1-4
CASSPLQGIGEKLFF
TGTGCCAGCAGCCCCCTCCAGGGTATTGGTGAAAAACTGTTTTTT
>-|TRBV5-5|-|TRBJ2-2
CASSLLRTVTGELFF
TGTGCCAGCAGCTTGCTCCGGACAGTCACCGGGGAGCTGTTTTTT
>-|TRBV9|-|TRBJ1-2
CASSVLADGYTF
TGTGCCAGCAGCGTACTCGCGGATGGCTACACCTTC
>-|TRBV7-8|-|TRBJ1-5
CASSLVRGGNQPQHF
TGTGCCAGCAGCTTAGTCAGGGGTGGTAATCAGCCCCAGCATTTT
>TRBD1|TRBV28|-|TRBJ1-5
CASTPGQGNQPQHF
TGTGCCAGCACCCCGGGACAGGGGAATCAGCCCCAGCATTTT
>-|TRBV5-1|-|TRBJ2-7
CASTQGYEQYF
TGCGCCAGCACGCAGGGGTACGAGCAGTACTTC
>-|TRBV6-1|-|TRBJ1-4
CASRVDRNNEKLFF
TGTGCCAGCAGGGTAGACAGAAATAATGAAAAACTGTTTTTT
>-|TRBV28|-|TRBJ2-7
CASSFGGNFESYEQYF
TGTGCCAGCAGTTTCGGCGGAAACTTTGAATCCTACGAGCAGTACTTC
>TRBD2|TRBV4-3|-|TRBJ2-2
CASRVFVGGSTAGELFF
TGCGCCAGTCGTGTGTTCGTGGGCGGGAGTACTGCCGGGGAGCTGTTTTTT
>-|TRBV5-5|-|TRBJ2-1
CASSPGGVYNEQFF
TGTGCCAGCAGCCCCGGCGGGGTCTACAATGAGCAGTTCTTC
>TRBD2|TRBV6-1|-|TRBJ2-1
CASSESSGGADEQFF
TGTGCCAGCAGTGAAAGTAGCGGGGGGGCTGATGAGCAGTTCTTC
>-|TRBV2|-|TRBJ1-2
CASSETGYGYTF
TGTGCCAGCAGCGAAACAGGGTATGGCTACACCTTC
>-|TRBV5-1|-|TRBJ2-3
CASSVLADTQYF
TGCGCCAGCAGCGTACTAGCAGATACGCAGTATTTT
>-|TRBV5-1|-|TRBJ2-1
CASSLNGGPHNEQFF
TGCGCCAGCAGCTTGAATGGAGGCCCTCACAATGAGCAGTTCTTC
>TRBD1|TRBV10-3|-|TRBJ1-5
CAISDRGLSNQPQHF
TGTGCCATCAGTGATAGGGGGCTGAGCAATCAGCCCCAGCATTTT
>TRBD2|TRBV9|-|TRBJ2-2
CASSVAASGSTGELFF
TGTGCCAGCAGCGTAGCGGCTAGCGGGAGTACCGGGGAGCTGTTTTTT
>-|TRBV10-1|once|TRBJ1-2
CASSWVLEDGYTF
TGCGCCAGCAGTTGGGTCCTGGAGGATGGCTACACCTTC
>-|TRBV28|-|TRBJ1-2
CASSLQLGPDTF
TGTGCCAGCAGTTTACAGCTTGGGCCGGACACCTTC
>-|TRBV5-4|-|TRBJ2-3
CASSPGEDTQYF
TGTGCCAGCAGCCCGGGGGAAGATACGCAGTATTTT
>-|TRBV6-1|-|TRBJ1-4
CASSEFGREGTNEKLFF
TGTGCCAGCAGTGAATTCGGCAGGGAGGGGACTAATGAAAAACTGTTTTTT
>-|TRBV5-1|-|TRBJ2-7
CASSYGTAEQYF
TGCGCCAGCAGCTACGGGACTGCCGAGCAGTACTTC
>-|TRBV11-2|-|TRBJ2-7
CASRSLLQGRIAYEQYF
TGTGCCAGCAGATCTCTCCTTCAGGGGCGGATCGCCTACGAGCAGTACTTC
>-|TRBV29-1|once|TRBJ1-1
CSVEGAVNTEAFF
TGCAGCGTTGAAGGGGCCGTGAACACTGAAGCTTTCTTT
>TRBD1|TRBV4-1|-|TRBJ2-2
CASSQYRGTGELFF
TGCGCCAGCAGCCAGTACAGGGGAACCGGGGAGCTGTTTTTT
>TRBD2|TRBV4-1|-|TRBJ2-1
CASSQPGLADNEQFF
TGCGCCAGCAGCCAGCCGGGACTAGCGGATAATGAGCAGTTCTTC
>-|TRBV27|-|TRBJ2-3
CASSDREASTDTQYF
TGTGCCAGCAGTGACAGGGAGGCTAGCACAGATACGCAGTATTTT
>-|TRBV4-2|-|TRBJ2-1
CASSQELAASYNEQFF
TGTGCCAGCAGCCAAGAACTAGCAGCCTCCTACAATGAGCAGTTCTTC
>-|TRBV28|-|TRBJ2-2
CASSFRPRGTGELFF
TGTGCCAGCAGTTTTAGGCCCAGGGGCACCGGGGAGCTGTTTTTT